The rows below give T cell receptor beta chains drawn from one sample of a study of blood T cell repertoires in COVID-19. Sequencing was performed with immunoSEQ multiplex PCR; in TCRdb, only in-frame clones are kept and a portion is missing. The sample holds more than 85,000 clones; roughly 79% are singletons and the top ten take around 10%. The material sequenced was peripheral blood. These receptors came from a woman aged 65 to 85 with acute or convalescent COVID-19. CDR3s leave out the opening cysteine and the closing phenylalanine or tryptophan.

J gene: TRBJ1-2
V gene: TRBV29-1
CDR3 protein: SARGQVDGYT

J gene: TRBJ2-7
V gene: TRBV4-1
CDR3 protein: ASSPSGHEQY

J gene: TRBJ1-2
V gene: TRBV2
CDR3 protein: ASNPTGTNYGYT

J gene: TRBJ1-6
V gene: TRBV4-3
CDR3 protein: ASSQTPSSPLH

J gene: TRBJ1-2
V gene: TRBV20-1
CDR3 protein: SASIAQNYGYT

J gene: TRBJ2-3
V gene: TRBV5-6
CDR3 protein: ASTLDRGTDTQY

J gene: TRBJ2-5
V gene: TRBV5-4
CDR3 protein: ASSPYTGEETQY

J gene: TRBJ2-2
V gene: TRBV7-2
CDR3 protein: ASSLGLPTGTGELF

J gene: TRBJ1-1
V gene: TRBV9
CDR3 protein: ASSAGGMNTEAF

J gene: TRBJ1-2
V gene: TRBV2
CDR3 protein: ASSEPRGYT

J gene: TRBJ1-2
V gene: TRBV3-1/TRBV3-2
CDR3 protein: ASSQEARGNYGYT

J gene: TRBJ2-3
V gene: TRBV6-2/TRBV6-3
CDR3 protein: ASSSGVLASTDTQY

J gene: TRBJ2-2
V gene: TRBV19
CDR3 protein: ASSPLGGAGELF

J gene: TRBJ1-1
V gene: TRBV5-4
CDR3 protein: ASSPRRENTEAF

J gene: TRBJ2-5
V gene: TRBV9
CDR3 protein: ASSPPNEETQY

J gene: TRBJ1-5
V gene: TRBV19
CDR3 protein: ASSPATGVPNQPQH

J gene: TRBJ2-5
V gene: TRBV6-2/TRBV6-3
CDR3 protein: ASSYSRVQETQY

J gene: TRBJ2-2
V gene: TRBV7-3
CDR3 protein: ASSLMRTSGSPGELF

J gene: TRBJ2-7
V gene: TRBV6-5
CDR3 protein: ASGTGVYEQY

J gene: TRBJ1-1
V gene: TRBV15
CDR3 protein: ATSRGGDFAEAF

J gene: TRBJ2-1
V gene: TRBV6-2/TRBV6-3
CDR3 protein: ASSYSRLAGVGEQF

J gene: TRBJ2-2
V gene: TRBV5-8
CDR3 protein: ASSSIAGADTGELF

J gene: TRBJ2-3
V gene: TRBV19
CDR3 protein: ASRKGLAGSTDTQY

J gene: TRBJ2-7
V gene: TRBV27
CDR3 protein: ASSSSGPYEQY

J gene: TRBJ1-5
V gene: TRBV5-6
CDR3 protein: ASSPGGPGNQPQH

J gene: TRBJ2-1
V gene: TRBV24-1
CDR3 protein: ATSDSADTYNEQF

J gene: TRBJ1-1
V gene: TRBV7-9
CDR3 protein: ASSLGGPEAF

J gene: TRBJ2-5
V gene: TRBV7-2
CDR3 protein: ASSLGWQQETQY

J gene: TRBJ1-4
V gene: TRBV28
CDR3 protein: ASSPQGWSEKLF

J gene: TRBJ2-1
V gene: TRBV27
CDR3 protein: ASSLGWGLAGASEQF

J gene: TRBJ1-5
V gene: TRBV27
CDR3 protein: ASSLVAGDDQPQH

J gene: TRBJ2-7
V gene: TRBV11-2
CDR3 protein: ASSLARGSYEQY

J gene: TRBJ2-1
V gene: TRBV7-3
CDR3 protein: ASSLMPGGPHEQF

J gene: TRBJ2-7
V gene: TRBV2
CDR3 protein: ASSSIQYEQY

J gene: TRBJ2-5
V gene: TRBV5-1
CDR3 protein: ASSLHSYQETQY

J gene: TRBJ2-5
V gene: TRBV19
CDR3 protein: ASSIDGGRKTQY

J gene: TRBJ2-7
V gene: TRBV7-2
CDR3 protein: ASSLAREGEQY

J gene: TRBJ1-2
V gene: TRBV23-1
CDR3 protein: ASSLGTGGTNYGYT

J gene: TRBJ1-1
V gene: TRBV30
CDR3 protein: AWSVGGSLLERNTEAF

J gene: TRBJ1-6
V gene: TRBV15
CDR3 protein: ATSRDRYKNSPLH

J gene: TRBJ2-3
V gene: TRBV5-1
CDR3 protein: ASSVGLAGGAKVDTQY

J gene: TRBJ2-3
V gene: TRBV5-1
CDR3 protein: ASSFGLISTDTQY

J gene: TRBJ2-7
V gene: TRBV24-1
CDR3 protein: ATSELGTYEQY

J gene: TRBJ2-5
V gene: TRBV18
CDR3 protein: ASSPSGQGVAGRYQETQY

J gene: TRBJ2-5
V gene: TRBV4-1
CDR3 protein: ASSRLTQETQY

J gene: TRBJ1-4
V gene: TRBV28
CDR3 protein: ASRPRGVGEKLF